This T cell receptor beta chain was captured in a study of blood T cell repertoires in COVID-19. Study-wide context: Samples came from the United States, Italy and Spain, spanning acute and convalescent COVID-19.

The V end lost 2 bases, the J end lost 2 bases, and 4 bases lay between the germline ends. The CDR3 is made up of 12 amino acids. CDR1 MDHEN and CDR2 SYDVKM come from the germline V gene. In the source study's methods: Nucleated cell counts were estimated from reference gene primer amplification. Profiled with immunoSEQ multiplex PCR; TCRdb holds only in-frame clones, not every one. The DNA gave D and trimming, while V, J and clone size come from that table. Seen here are around 150,000 clones, approximately 90% observed once, and the top ten hold around 3.3%. The V call is TRBV28, the J call TRBJ2-7; D is unresolved. Sequenced material: peripheral blood. The sequence was obtained from a woman between 55 and 75 years old with active COVID-19. The CDR3, as DNA: TGTGCCAGCAGTTTAACGGCCTACGAGCAGTACTTC. Residues: CASSLTAYEQYF.